The next 24 T cell receptor beta chains were all read from a single sample in a study of blood T cell repertoires in COVID-19. Produced via immunoSEQ multiplex PCR; TCRdb's table is partial and in-frame only. The sample gives roughly 670,000 clones, 85% to 90% of which show up once; 0.2% to 0.3% is in the top ten. Sequenced input: peripheral blood. These receptors were obtained from a woman between 18 and 29 years old with acute or convalescent COVID-19.

In its sample, this clone was seen a few times. The chain recombines TRBV28 with TRBJ2-2, with TRBD1 matching 7 bases. V gave up 6 bases and J gave up 3 bases; unmatched junction bases: 13. Germline CDR1 and CDR2: MDHEN and SYDVKM. CDR3 length equals 17 residues. The CDR3 coding sequence is TGTGCCAGCAGCCTTAATGCCGGGACAGTTTACACCGGGGAGCTGTTTTTT. This codes for CASSLNAGTVYTGELFF.

The rearrangement uses TRBV7-3 and TRBJ2-1, with 7 positions matching TRBD1. V dropped 5 bases and J dropped 3; count of bases not matched to a gene: 7. This CDR3 has 15 amino acids. Per the germline V gene, CDR1 is SGHTA and CDR2 is FQGTGA. In nucleotides, the CDR3 is TGTGCCAGCAGCCGGCCCGACAGGGACTACAATGAGCAGTTCTTC. This codes for CASSRPDRDYNEQFF.

The chain uses TRBV3-1 (or the pseudogene TRBV3-2) and TRBJ2-5, with TRBD2 identical over 9 bases. Per the germline V gene, CDR1 is LGHDT and CDR2 is YNNKEL (reference sequence). The CDR3 totals 16 residues. With V trimmed by 5 bases and J by 4 bases, 11 bases remained unmatched. The CDR3 spells CASSRRGGGALETQYF. DNA of the CDR3: TGTGCCAGCAGCAGGAGGGGCGGGGGGGCCTTAGAGACCCAGTACTTC.

The J gene is TRBJ2-1, the V gene TRBV19; TRBD1 matches at 7 bases. Germline trimming cut 7 bases from V and 4 bases from J; bases unmatched to any gene: 4. The germline V gene encodes CDR1 LNHDA and CDR2 SQIVND (reference sequence). The CDR3 totals 13 residues. This CDR3 is CASTRDSYNEQFF. In DNA, the CDR3 is TGTGCCAGTACTAGGGACAGTTACAATGAGCAGTTCTTC.

V gene TRBV24-1 combines with J gene TRBJ2-1, with D possibly TRBD1 on 8 matching bases. The ends were cut back, 4 bases at V and 7 bases at J, with 22 bases in the middle. The CDR3 extends over 17 amino acids. Germline V gene lookup returns CDR1 KGHDR and CDR2 SFDVKD. CDR3 coding DNA: TGTGCCACCAGTGAACAGGGGGGGCAGGGGGCGCGTAATGAGCAGTTCTTC. Translating it yields CATSEQGGQGARNEQFF.

The DNA for the CDR3 is TGTGCCAGCAGCCAGGCCGGACAGGGGGCGGGCAATGAGCAGTTCTTC. Encoded protein: CASSQAGQGAGNEQFF. The chain recombines TRBV4-2 with TRBJ2-1; 11 nucleotides align to TRBD1. After removal of 3 bases from V and 6 bases from J, the junction contained 7 bases not matched to a gene. The CDR3 runs to 16 residues. Per the germline V gene, CDR1 is LGHNA and CDR2 is YNFKEQ.

The chain links TRBV12-5 to TRBJ2-3; TRBD1 matches 7 bases. The CDR3 totals 15 residues. The V segment lost 0 bases and the J segment 0 bases; nucleotides outside the gene matches: 0. Germline-derived CDR1 and CDR2 are LGHNT and FRNRAP. The chain's CDR3 is CASGLVQGSTDTQYF. The CDR3, as DNA: TGTGCTAGTGGTTTGGTACAGGGGAGCACAGATACGCAGTATTTT.

This chain joins TRBV4-1 and TRBJ1-6; the D is unclear. The germline V and J ends were trimmed by 1 base and 10 bases, with 20 bases remaining between them. The CDR3 has 17 residues. Per germline, CDR1 MGHRA and CDR2 YSYEKL. The CDR3 DNA is TGCGCCAGCAGCCAAGGTTCAGCGGGAGCAGCTGGATCACCCCTCCACTTT. This codes for CASSQGSAGAAGSPLHF.

This chain joins TRBV9 and TRBJ1-1, with 8 bases aligning to TRBD1. Per the germline V gene, CDR1 is SGDLS and CDR2 is YYNGEE. V shed 3 bases and J 7 bases; nucleotides not matched to a gene: 14. This CDR3 spans 16 amino acids. The CDR3 DNA sequence: TGTGCCAGCAGCGCCTTAGGACAGGGTTATTATGGTGAAGCTTTCTTT. As protein: CASSALGQGYYGEAFF.

The chain links TRBV12-3 or TRBV12-4 to TRBJ1-4, with D possibly TRBD1 on 6 matching bases. V lost 3 bases to trimming and J lost 7 bases, with 9 bases between them. The CDR3 is made up of 13 amino acids. The CDR3 spells CASSFSGVEKLFF. Here the CDR3 DNA reads TGTGCCAGCAGTTTCTCAGGGGTTGAAAAACTGTTTTTT.

The rearrangement uses TRBV10-3 and TRBJ2-2; 10 bases map to TRBD1. The V and J ends lost 6 bases and 5 bases, in that order; junction bases with no gene match: 9. The germline V gene encodes CDR1 ENHRY and CDR2 SYGVKD. The CDR3 totals 16 residues. DNA for the CDR3: TGTGCCATCAGGGTCCTCGGGACAGGGGCAACCGGGGAGCTGTTTTTT. It is translated as CAIRVLGTGATGELFF.

The chain links TRBV24-1 to TRBJ1-2; 8 positions agree with TRBD1. This CDR3 contains 20 residues. V was clipped by 9 bases and J by 7 bases; unmatched bases: 30. Per germline, CDR1 KGHDR and CDR2 SFDVKD. CDR3 sequence: CATHHSGPVDRAQPWGGYTF. DNA of the CDR3: TGTGCCACCCACCACAGCGGACCGGTGGACAGGGCCCAACCTTGGGGTGGCTACACCTTC.

The CDR3 DNA reads as TGTGCCAGCAGTGAAAAGGTAGCGGGGGGAGAGACCCAGTACTTC. Translating it yields CASSEKVAGGETQYF. This sequence joins TRBV2 and TRBJ2-5, with 10 positions matching TRBD2. This CDR3 comprises 15 residues. Per germline, CDR1 SNHLY and CDR2 FYNNEI. Trimming cost V 2 bases and J 4 bases; bases outside gene matches: 4.

Only one count was recorded for this clone. The chain employs TRBV6-5 and TRBJ1-1; no clear D gene. Germline-derived CDR1 and CDR2 are MNHEY and SVGAGI. There are 12 residues in the CDR3. The V and J ends lost 4 bases and 6 bases respectively, with 9 bases between them. The CDR3 region has the DNA TGTGCCAGCAGTTGGGGAGCCGCTGAAGCTTTCTTT. Amino acids: CASSWGAAEAFF.

J is TRBJ1-1 and V is TRBV3-1 (or the pseudogene TRBV3-2); possible D gene TRBD1, 5 bases. CDR3 length: 17 residues. The V end lost 0 bases, the J end lost 3 bases, and 17 bases lay between the germline ends. The germline gives CDR1 LGHDT, CDR2 YNNKEL (reference sequence). CDR3 amino acids: CASSQEGGLGPDTEAFF. CDR3 DNA: TGTGCCAGCAGCCAAGAAGGAGGGCTGGGGCCGGACACTGAAGCTTTCTTT.

The chain has TRBV6-5 and TRBJ2-7; the D gene is possibly TRBD1 (5 bases). This CDR3 has 15 residues. V lost 1 base and J 1 base, leaving 11 bases between the germline ends. Germline CDR1 MNHEY, CDR2 SVGAGI. In DNA form, the CDR3 reads TGTGCCAGCAGTTACTATGGAAAGGGGTCCTACGAGCAGTACTTC. Residues: CASSYYGKGSYEQYF.

The CDR3 bases are TGTGCCACACACCTCGGGACTTCGGGAGATACGCAGTATTTT. Translating gives CATHLGTSGDTQYF. The gene calls are TRBV6-5 and TRBJ2-3; D possibly corresponds to TRBD2 (6 bases). CDR3 length: 14 residues. Germline V gives CDR1 MNHEY, CDR2 SVGAGI. Trimming took off 10 bases at V and 5 bases at J, with 19 bases between the two ends.

V gene TRBV7-9 combines with J gene TRBJ1-1, with 9 bases fitting TRBD1. Germline loops: CDR1 SEHNR, CDR2 FQNEAQ (reference sequence). This CDR3 spans 17 amino acids. Trimming at V came to 5 bases and at J to 0 bases, leaving 10 bases not matched to a gene. This CDR3 reads CASSAHRGRGMNTEAFF. The CDR3 DNA reads as TGTGCCAGCAGCGCCCACAGGGGGCGCGGGATGAACACTGAAGCTTTCTTT.

The chain has TRBV12-5 and TRBJ1-5; maybe TRBD1 (5 bases). The CDR3 loop spans 12 amino acids. Looked up from germline, CDR1 is LGHNT and CDR2 is FRNRAP. V gave up 5 bases and J gave up 6 bases, with 8 bases separating them. The CDR3 loop is CASGGAIQPQHF. In DNA form, the CDR3 reads TGTGCTAGTGGTGGGGCAATTCAGCCCCAGCATTTT.

V is TRBV7-6 and J is TRBJ2-2; D might be TRBD1 (6 bases). This CDR3 has 13 residues. V dropped 1 base and J dropped 9 bases, with 9 bases sitting between them. In germline, CDR1 is SGHVS, CDR2 FNYEAQ. CDR3 sequence: CASSLVGARELFF. The CDR3 bases are TGTGCCAGCAGCTTAGTGGGGGCGAGGGAGCTGTTTTTT. Full variable domain (outside the CDR3, taken from reference TRBV7-6 and TRBJ2-2): GAGVSQSPRYKVTKRGQDVALRCDPISGHVSLYWYRQALGQGPEFLTYFNYEAQQDKSGLPNDRFSAERPEGSISTLTIQRTEQRDSAMYRCASSLVGARELFFGEGSRLTVL.

This chain uses TRBV7-3 with TRBJ1-2; no clear D gene. Between the trimmed V and J ends, which lost 3 bases and 12 bases, there was a span of 20 bases. From germline, CDR1 is SGHTA and CDR2 FQGTGA. The CDR3 has 14 residues. CDR3 DNA sequence: TGTGCCAGCAGCTTCACGGGCAGTGCCCCGGGGAACACCTTC. This encodes CASSFTGSAPGNTF. The entire variable domain, with the rest obtained from reference TRBV7-3 and TRBJ1-2, is as follows: GAGVSQTPSNKVTEKGKYVELRCDPISGHTALYWYRQSLGQGPEFLIYFQGTGAADDSGLPNDRFFAVRPEGSVSTLKIQRTERGDSAVYLCASSFTGSAPGNTFGSGTRLTVV.

The chain couples TRBV9 to TRBJ1-5, with a possible D match to TRBD1 (5 bases). Trimming removed 0 bases at V and 9 bases at J, with 16 bases between. The CDR3 totals 15 residues. Germline V gene lookup returns CDR1 SGDLS and CDR2 YYNGEE. CDR3 region: CASSVDAGMFGPQHF. The CDR3 DNA reads TGTGCCAGCAGCGTAGATGCAGGGATGTTTGGGCCCCAGCATTTT. Combining the CDR3 with reference TRBV9 and TRBJ1-5 gives the whole variable domain DSGVTQTPKHLITATGQRVTLRCSPRSGDLSVYWYQQSLDQGLQFLIQYYNGEERAKGNILERFSAQQFPDLHSELNLSSLELGDSALYFCASSVDAGMFGPQHFGDGTRLSIL.

J is TRBJ2-3 and V is TRBV6-5, with D unresolved. Germline V gives CDR1 MNHEY, CDR2 SVGAGI. V shed 4 bases and J shed 2 bases, with 13 bases lying between them. This CDR3 comprises 15 residues. CDR3: CASSSLTSFTDTQYF. CDR3 bases: TGTGCCAGCAGTTCTCTGACATCTTTCACAGATACGCAGTATTTT.

In nucleotides, the CDR3 is TGTGCCAGCAGTTCCTACGGCTATGGCTACACCTTC. Protein: CASSSYGYGYTF. The rearrangement uses TRBV27 and TRBJ1-2; D is unclear. This CDR3 region has 12 residues. Germline CDR1 MNHEY, CDR2 SMNVEV (reference sequence). V shed 4 bases and J shed 4 bases, with 7 bases lying between them.